These 21 T cell receptor beta chains were all obtained from the same sample, sequenced in a study of patients and donors after allogeneic stem cell transplantation. MiXCR, applied by TCRdb to the RT-PCR reads, yields one record per CDR3 protein. The sample includes about a million distinct CDR3 sequences, roughly 18% of them seen just once. Sequencing was performed on blood, either unsorted or a sorted T cell fraction (not recorded which). These receptors originate from a human donor who was either an allogeneic HSCT recipient or a stem cell or donor lymphocyte infusion donor (not recorded which). It is not recorded whose cells these are; they may come from a transplant donor.

The genes are TRBV14 and TRBJ1-3; D unclear. CDR1 and CDR2 from the germline V gene are SGHDN and FVKESK. V lost 1 base to trimming and J lost 0 bases, with 10 bases between them. This CDR3 has 16 amino acids. The CDR3 is CASSQVRTFSGNTIYF. CDR3 nucleotide sequence: TGTGCCAGCAGCCAAGTACGCACCTTCTCTGGAAACACCATATATTTT. Full variable domain (rest looked up from reference TRBV14 and TRBJ1-3): EAGVTQFPSHSVIEKGQTVTLRCDPISGHDNLYWYRRVMGKEIKFLLHFVKESKQDESGMPNNRFLAERTGGTYSTLKVQPAELEDSGVYFCASSQVRTFSGNTIYFGEGSWLTVV.

The chain couples TRBV10-3 to TRBJ2-2; D gene uncertain. V was cut by 6 bases and J by 2 bases, with 10 bases left in between. The V gene's germline CDR1 is ENHRY and CDR2 SYGVKD. The CDR3 has 14 residues. In DNA, the CDR3 is TGTGCCATCAGGACGACAAACAACACCGGGGAGCTGTTTTTT. It encodes CAIRTTNNTGELFF.

This clonotype was observed at least ten times. This sequence joins TRBV5-8 and TRBJ1-5; TRBD1 agrees at 8 bases. Losses at the gene ends were 1 base for V and 2 bases for J; bases not matched to a gene: 5. Germline CDR1 and CDR2: SGHTS and YDEGEE. The CDR3 totals 16 residues. The CDR3 sequence is CASSLNRGLGNQPQHF. Written as DNA, the CDR3 is TGTGCCAGCAGCTTGAACAGGGGGTTGGGCAATCAGCCCCAGCATTTT. Looking up the rest from reference TRBV5-8 and TRBJ1-5 gives the full variable domain: EAGVTQSPTHLIKTRGQQATLRCSPISGHTSVYWYQQALGLGLQFLLWYDEGEERNRGNFPPRFSGRQFPNYSSELNVNALELEDSALYLCASSLNRGLGNQPQHFGDGTRLSIL.

Here the CDR3 DNA reads TGTGCCAGCAGGTACGGGGAGAGCTCCTACAATGAGCAGTTCTTC. It encodes CASRYGESSYNEQFF. The chain carries TRBV12-3 or TRBV12-4 and TRBJ2-1; D might be TRBD2 (5 bases). CDR3 size: 15 residues. V was trimmed by 6 bases and J by 0 bases, leaving 12 bases between them.

This clonotype was recorded a few times. The chain employs TRBV10-3 and TRBJ2-1; 8 bases line up with TRBD1. Germline values: CDR1 ENHRY, CDR2 SYGVKD. Trimming took 8 bases from V and 4 from J; bases not matched to a gene: 10. The CDR3 is 15 residues long. The CDR3 loop reads CAIRPRTGSYNEQFF. CDR3 DNA sequence: TGTGCCATCCGCCCTAGGACAGGGTCTTACAATGAGCAGTTCTTC.

The chain combines TRBV10-3 with TRBJ2-3; 11 bases line up with TRBD2. After removal of 10 bases from V and 2 bases from J, the junction contained 11 bases not matched to a gene. The CDR3 covers 16 residues. The germline CDR1 and CDR2 sequences are ENHRY and SYGVKD. The CDR3, as DNA: TGTGCCACAGTAGCGGGAGGGCCGGGGGCCACAGATACGCAGTATTTT. Residues: CATVAGGPGATDTQYF.

CDR3 amino acids: CASSLDLDGKLFF. In nucleotides, the CDR3 is TGTGCCAGCAGCTTAGATCTTGATGGAAAACTGTTTTTT. This chain joins TRBV11-3 and TRBJ1-4, with D uncertain. The ends were cut back, 0 bases at V and 10 bases at J, with 9 bases in the middle. Germline values: CDR1 SGHNT, CDR2 YENEEA. The CDR3 contains 13 residues.

This clonotype came up a few times. This chain joins TRBV20-1 and TRBJ2-1; tentative D call: TRBD2 (6 bases). V was clipped by 3 bases and J by 1 base, with 13 bases between them. The germline V gene has CDR1 DFQATT and CDR2 SNEGSKA (reference sequence). The CDR3 is 15 amino acids. The CDR3 spells CSARRRDFSYNEQFF. The CDR3 DNA reads as TGCAGTGCTAGGCGCCGGGACTTTTCCTACAATGAGCAGTTCTTC.

A few counts support this clonotype. V and J are TRBV20-1 and TRBJ2-7; 9 bases match TRBD2. The CDR3 sequence is 13 residues long. Germline values: CDR1 DFQATT, CDR2 SNEGSKA (reference sequence). The CDR3 loop is CSTRLAESYEQYF. The CDR3 nucleotides are TGCAGCACAAGACTAGCGGAATCCTACGAGCAGTACTTC.

This clonotype showed up just a few times. This chain joins TRBV20-1 and TRBJ2-5; TRBD2 matches at 8 bases. This CDR3 is 15 amino acids long. The germline V gene has CDR1 DFQATT and CDR2 SNEGSKA (reference sequence). The trim removed 3 bases at V and 4 bases at J, leaving 10 bases unmatched. The CDR3 bases are TGCAGTGCTAGCGGGGGGGTACCCCCTCCAGAGACCCAGTACTTC. This gives the protein CSASGGVPPPETQYF.

This clonotype has ten or more counts. The CDR3 sequence is CASSQDGTSGRGKHNEQFF. CDR3 sequence (DNA): TGCGCCAGCAGCCAAGATGGGACTAGCGGGAGAGGGAAACACAATGAGCAGTTCTTC. The chain links TRBV4-1 to TRBJ2-1; the match to TRBD2 covers 14 bases. This CDR3 is built from 19 residues. Germline V CDR1 and CDR2: MGHRA, YSYEKL. With 0 bases clipped from V and 5 bases from J, the junction kept 9 bases outside the gene matches.

This clonotype was observed at least ten times. The CDR3 protein is CSVETTQYF. The DNA of the CDR3 is TGCAGCGTTGAAACTACGCAGTATTTT. The chain joins TRBV29-1 to TRBJ2-3; no reliable D call. Trimming removed 2 bases from V and 8 bases from J, with 2 bases in between. This CDR3 has 9 residues. Germline values: CDR1 SQVTM, CDR2 ANQGSEA.

This clonotype has only a few counts. The rearrangement uses TRBV4-1 and TRBJ2-3; 12 nucleotides agree with TRBD2. Germline V gene data show CDR1 as MGHRA and CDR2 as YSYEKL. Losses at the gene ends were 4 bases for V and 3 bases for J; bases not matched to a gene: 5. CDR3 length: 16 residues. The CDR3 loop reads CASSPPTSGRTDTQYF. The CDR3 nucleotides read TGCGCCAGCAGCCCGCCGACTAGCGGGAGAACAGATACGCAGTATTTT.

This clonotype showed up just a few times. The chain employs TRBV7-6 and TRBJ2-7, with 11 positions matching TRBD1. The V gene end was trimmed by 4 bases and the J gene end by 5 bases; junction bases not matched to a gene: 13. Germline CDR1 is SGHVS and CDR2 is FNYEAQ. The CDR3 length is 17 residues. The CDR3 is CASSSHTPGTGGDEQYF. DNA for the CDR3: TGTGCCAGCAGCTCGCACACACCAGGGACAGGGGGTGACGAGCAGTACTTC.

This clonotype came up many times. This chain's CDR3 is CATTPGGPAEDTQYF. The CDR3 DNA follows: TGTGCCACCACCCCCGGGGGGCCTGCGGAAGATACGCAGTATTTT. The chain uses TRBV6-1 and TRBJ2-3, with D possibly being TRBD2 (7 bases). Germline CDR1 and CDR2: MNHNS and SASEGT. The CDR3 extends over 15 amino acids. V was trimmed by 10 bases and J by 5 bases, leaving 22 bases between them.

This clonotype was counted a few times. The chain has TRBV24-1 and TRBJ2-7, with 10 positions matching TRBD2. V was clipped by 3 bases and J by 4 bases; unmatched bases: 8. The germline V gene encodes CDR1 KGHDR and CDR2 SFDVKD. The CDR3 sequence is 16 residues long. CDR3 loop: CATSDGGSGRSYEQYF. The CDR3 region has the DNA TGTGCCACCAGTGATGGTGGTAGCGGGAGGTCGTACGAGCAGTACTTC.

The chain is built from TRBV27 and TRBJ2-1; TRBD2 is a possible D gene (7 bases). The CDR3 covers 15 residues. Trimming cost V 7 bases and J 7 bases, with 20 bases left between them. CDR1 and CDR2 (germline): MNHEY, SMNVEV (reference sequence). The CDR3 protein is CASTEGGGVINEQFF. DNA of the CDR3: TGTGCCAGCACGGAGGGGGGGGGCGTTATAAATGAGCAGTTCTTC.

This sequence joins TRBV24-1 and TRBJ2-7; perhaps TRBD1 as D (7 bases). There are 15 residues in the CDR3. The ends were cut back, 4 bases at V and 1 base at J, with 13 bases in the middle. The germline gives CDR1 KGHDR, CDR2 SFDVKD. In DNA, the CDR3 is TGTGCCACCAGTGACCCGACAGGGAGGTCCTACGAGCAGTACTTC. This encodes CATSDPTGRSYEQYF.

The CDR3 here is CAWNGYTF. Written as DNA, the CDR3 is TGTGCCTGGAATGGCTACACCTTC. The chain joins TRBV30 to TRBJ1-2; no definite D call. The CDR3 length is 8 residues. Germline values: CDR1 GTSNPN, CDR2 SVGIG (reference sequence). The germline V and J ends were trimmed by 4 bases and 6 bases, with 0 bases remaining between them.

The genes are TRBV4-1 and TRBJ2-7; 10 bases agree with TRBD2. With 4 bases clipped from V and 5 bases from J, the junction kept 5 bases outside the gene matches. CDR3 length: 14 amino acids. Per the germline V gene, CDR1 is MGHRA and CDR2 is YSYEKL. The CDR3 DNA reads as TGCGCCAGCAGCCTGGGACTAGCGAAACACGAGCAGTACTTC. Its translation is CASSLGLAKHEQYF.

This clonotype was found a few times. The genes are TRBV20-1 and TRBJ1-5, with D hard to call. The CDR3 covers 13 residues. Germline V lookup: CDR1 DFQATT, CDR2 SNEGSKA (reference sequence). V lost 3 bases and J 2 bases, leaving 8 bases between the germline ends. CDR3 protein: CSASAEGNQPQHF. The CDR3 coding sequence is TGCAGTGCTAGTGCGGAGGGCAATCAGCCCCAGCATTTT.